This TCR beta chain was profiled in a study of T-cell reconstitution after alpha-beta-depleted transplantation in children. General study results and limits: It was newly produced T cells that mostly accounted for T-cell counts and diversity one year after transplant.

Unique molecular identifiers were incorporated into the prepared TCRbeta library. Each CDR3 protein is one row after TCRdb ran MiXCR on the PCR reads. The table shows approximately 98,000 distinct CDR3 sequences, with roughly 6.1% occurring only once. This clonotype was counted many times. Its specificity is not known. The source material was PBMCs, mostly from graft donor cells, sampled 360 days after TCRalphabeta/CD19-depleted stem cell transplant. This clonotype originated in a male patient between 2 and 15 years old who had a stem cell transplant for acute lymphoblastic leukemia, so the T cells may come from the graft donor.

The CDR3 protein is CASSLVDRGREPQHF. The CDR3 DNA reads as TGTGCCAGCAGCTTAGTCGACAGGGGGAGGGAGCCCCAGCATTTT. V gene TRBV7-2 combines with J gene TRBJ1-5; 9 bases line up with TRBD1. The CDR3 consists of 15 residues. The germline V gene has CDR1 SGHTA and CDR2 FQGNSA. The J segment lost 8 bases and the V segment lost 1 base, leaving 6 bases of the junction unmatched.